The 20 T cell receptor beta chains in this list originate from one sample, sequenced in a study of tumor and adjacent non-tumor tissue in lung cancer. Three rounds of nested PCR, following a modified ARM-PCR protocol, produced the TCRbeta library. TCRdb itself ran the multiplex PCR reads through MiXCR, one entry per CDR3 protein. Here the sample spans about 200,000 distinct CDR3 sequences, approximately 74% being singletons. This sample's RNA came from whole unsorted tissue. Material: lung tumor tissue. Every receptor here comes from a man aged 60-69 years with non-small cell lung cancer.

This clonotype was seen only a few times. The chain has TRBV12-3 or TRBV12-4 and TRBJ1-4; D gene unclear. The CDR3 has 16 amino acids. Trimming stripped 2 bases from V and 8 bases from J, with 18 bases between. CDR3 sequence: CASSLFRTFFVEKLFF. The CDR3 coding sequence is TGTGCCAGCAGTTTATTTCGGACCTTCTTCGTGGAAAAACTGTTTTTT.

Comment on this clonotype: A much larger clonotype is one base distant, so this may be a read error. The chain uses TRBV20-1 and TRBJ1-3, with 7 nucleotides matching TRBD1. The CDR3 spans 17 residues. Germline assignment: CDR1 DFQATT and CDR2 SNEGSKA (reference sequence). With V trimmed by 0 bases and J by 0 bases, 8 bases remained unmatched. CDR3 nucleotides: TGCAGTGCTAGAGATCCCAGAAGGACAGGCTCTGGAAACACCATATATTTT. Its translation is CSARDPRRTGSGNTIYF.

The rearrangement joins TRBV5-5 to TRBJ2-6; 7 bases are shared with TRBD1. Germline V lookup: CDR1 SGHKS, CDR2 YYEKEE (reference sequence). The length of the CDR3 is 17 residues. Unmatched junction bases numbered 10, after V lost 6 bases and J lost 1 base. CDR3 bases: TGTGCCAGCATCTTTGGGACAGAGCCGTCTGGGGCCAACGTCCTGACTTTC. Its translation is CASIFGTEPSGANVLTF.

V usage is TRBV29-1 and J usage is TRBJ2-3; a weak D match, TRBD1 (6 bases). Trimming cost V 5 bases and J 1 base, with 10 bases left between them. CDR3 length: 13 residues. Germline CDR1 is SQVTM and CDR2 is ANQGSEA. The CDR3 loop reads CSVRTAGTDTQYF. The CDR3 bases are TGCAGCGTTAGGACAGCCGGCACAGATACGCAGTATTTT.

This clonotype came up a few times. A clone one base away is much larger, so this may be a read error. This chain uses TRBV20-1 with TRBJ2-7, with 11 bases that match TRBD2. Germline CDR1 is DFQATT and CDR2 is SNEGSKA (reference sequence). There are 12 residues in the CDR3. CDR3 protein: CSTSGSGYEQYF. As DNA, the CDR3 is TGCAGTACTAGCGGGAGCGGCTACGAGCAGTACTTC.

To note about this clonotype: Being one base from a much bigger clone, this may be a read error. This chain connects TRBV5-5 to TRBJ2-7, with no clear D. The CDR3 consists of 12 residues. Looked up from germline, CDR1 is SGHKS and CDR2 is YYEKEE (reference sequence). CDR3 loop: CASSLEGRYCWF. The DNA of the CDR3 is TGTGCCAGCAGCTTGGAGGGTAGGTATTGCTGGTTC.

Notes on this clonotype: This may be a read error, as it is one base from a much larger clone. The rearrangement links TRBV4-1 to TRBJ1-1; D possibly corresponds to TRBD1 (5 bases). With 0 bases removed from V and 1 base from J, the gap between germline ends came to 9 bases. The CDR3 runs to 15 residues. Germline CDR1 MGHRA, CDR2 YSYEKL. The CDR3 sequence: CASSQERTTNTEAFF. The CDR3 bases are TGCGCCAGCAGCCAAGAAAGGACAACGAACACTGAAGCTTTCTTT.

Comment on this clonotype: The CDR3 does not end in the conserved phenylalanine or tryptophan, so this is likely a read error. No DNA is shown, since the ends of the CDR3 on it are uncertain; the CDR3 is the one TCRdb lists. The chain couples TRBV11-1 to TRBJ2-1; TRBD2 is taken as the D call from the table, unchecked against the DNA. The CDR3 totals 17 residues, both ends included. Germline V gene sequence: CDR1 SGHAT, CDR2 FQDESV (reference sequence). This chain's CDR3 is CPSSLSRLAGGNNEHFL.

With regard to this clonotype: A read error may be the cause here, since a much bigger clone is one base away. The rearrangement uses TRBV20-1 and TRBJ1-2; 7 nucleotides line up with TRBD1. Trimming took 8 bases from V and 6 from J; bases not matched to a gene: 12. This CDR3 comprises 13 residues. Germline V gene data show CDR1 as DFQATT and CDR2 as SNEGSKA (reference sequence). The CDR3 sequence is CSTEEGALNGYTF. CDR3 DNA sequence: TGCAGTACCGAGGAGGGGGCCCTAAATGGCTACACCTTC.

Of note for this clonotype: A clone one base away is much larger, so this may be a read error. The gene calls are TRBV6-5 and TRBJ2-2, with a possible D match to TRBD2 (6 bases). CDR1 is MNHEY, CDR2 SVGAGI, per germline. The CDR3 has 15 residues. The CDR3 is CASSYGGSRTWELFF. As DNA, the CDR3 is TGTGCCAGCAGTTACGGGGGGTCGCGCACCTGGGAGCTGTTTTTT.

This sequence joins TRBV2 and TRBJ1-1, with 7 nucleotides matching TRBD1. V lost 7 bases, J lost 3 bases, and 8 bases stayed unmatched. Per germline, CDR1 SNHLY and CDR2 FYNNEI. The CDR3 is made up of 14 amino acids. Here the CDR3 DNA reads TGTGCCAGCACCCCAGGGGGTATGGACACTGAAGCTTTCTTT. The encoded protein is CASTPGGMDTEAFF.

Note on this clonotype: The junction shows a germline mismatch at one end, possibly a read error. This rearrangement joins TRBV5-4 to TRBJ2-1; D remains ambiguous. Germline V gene lookup returns CDR1 SGHNT and CDR2 YYREEE (reference sequence). The CDR3 loop spans 15 amino acids. The CDR3 sequence: CASSFGERSYNEQFF. The DNA of the CDR3 is TGTGCCAGCAGCTTTGGAGAGCGCTCCTACAATGAGCAATTCTTC.

This clonotype was counted a single time. The CDR3 loop reads CASSLGGSVRYTVAFF. CDR3 DNA sequence: TGTGCCAGCAGCTTGGGTGGATCAGTCAGGTACACTGTAGCGTTCTTT. J is TRBJ1-1 and V is TRBV5-4; D is unresolved. CDR1 is SGHNT, CDR2 YYREEE, per germline (reference sequence). The CDR3 runs to 16 residues. Trimming cost V 0 bases and J 14 bases, with 26 bases left between them.

The CDR3 region is CASSGRDRAYEQYF. The CDR3, as DNA: TGTGCCAGCAGCGGCCGGGACAGGGCTTACGAGCAGTACTTC. V usage is TRBV5-4 and J usage is TRBJ2-7, with TRBD1 matching over 9 bases. This CDR3 contains 14 residues. Trimming took 4 bases from V and 4 from J; bases not matched to a gene: 6. The germline CDR1 and CDR2 sequences are SGHNT and YYREEE (reference sequence). The entire variable domain, with the rest obtained from reference TRBV5-4 and TRBJ2-7, is as follows: ETGVTQSPTHLIKTRGQQVTLRCSSQSGHNTVSWYQQALGQGPQFIFQYYREEENGRGNFPPRFSGLQFPNYSSELNVNALELDDSALYLCASSGRDRAYEQYFGPGTRLTVT.

This clonotype was seen only once. This may stem from a read error, because a much larger clone lies one nucleotide away. The J gene is TRBJ1-5, the V gene TRBV20-1; TRBD1 might be the D (6 bases). Near its end, the DNA agrees better with TRBJ2-3, so the J call may be wrong. Germline CDR1 is DFQATT and CDR2 is SNEGSKA (reference sequence). This CDR3 has 14 amino acids. The CDR3 bases are TGCAGTGCTAGGGCAGGGGTCAGCAATCAGCCCCAGTATTTT. This codes for CSARAGVSNQPQYF.

A word on this clonotype: Mismatch with germline at one junction end may stem from a read error. The chain employs TRBV4-2 and TRBJ2-7, with D uncertain. Germline V gives CDR1 LGHNA, CDR2 YNFKEQ. CDR3 length equals 15 residues. CDR3 nucleotide sequence: TGTGCCATCAGCCCTCCGGTACTGCACTCCTACGAGCAGTACTTC. It yields the protein CAISPPVLHSYEQYF.

The CDR3, as DNA: TGCGCCAGCAGCTTGCAGACAGATTACGAGCAGTACTTC. Protein sequence: CASSLQTDYEQYF. This chain links TRBV5-1 with TRBJ2-7; D is possibly TRBD1 (5 bases). CDR1 is SGHRS and CDR2 is YFSETQ in the germline V gene. CDR3 length: 13 amino acids. With 1 base removed from V and 4 bases from J, the gap between germline ends came to 9 bases.

About this clonotype itself: One end of the junction does not line up with germline, which may come from a read error. The chain carries TRBV20-1 and TRBJ2-1; 11 bases are shared with TRBD2. CDR3 length: 15 amino acids. Germline CDR1 is DFQATT and CDR2 is SNEGSKA (reference sequence). The CDR3 is CSATEASGRRDELFF. The CDR3 region has the DNA TGTAGTGCTACCGAAGCTAGCGGGAGGAGGGATGAGCTGTTCTTC.

About this clonotype itself: Relative to the germline gene, one junction end is altered; a read error may explain this. V gene TRBV11-2 combines with J gene TRBJ2-1; D may be TRBD1 (6 bases). This CDR3 has 13 amino acids. Germline V gene sequence: CDR1 SGHAT, CDR2 FQNNGV. The CDR3 reads CARSDHTGHEQFF. CDR3 DNA sequence: TGTGCCCGCAGTGACCATACAGGGCATGAGCAATTCTTC.

The chain employs TRBV11-1 and TRBJ2-2; perhaps D is TRBD1 or TRBD2 (5 bases each). Trimming shortened V by 5 bases and J by 15 bases, and 28 bases separated the two germline ends. This CDR3 spans 16 amino acids. The germline gives CDR1 SGHAT, CDR2 FQDESV (reference sequence). CDR3 nucleotide sequence: TGTGCCAGCAGCAGAAACCAGGGCTCCTACACCGGGGAATTGTTTTTT. Residues: CASSRNQGSYTGELFF.